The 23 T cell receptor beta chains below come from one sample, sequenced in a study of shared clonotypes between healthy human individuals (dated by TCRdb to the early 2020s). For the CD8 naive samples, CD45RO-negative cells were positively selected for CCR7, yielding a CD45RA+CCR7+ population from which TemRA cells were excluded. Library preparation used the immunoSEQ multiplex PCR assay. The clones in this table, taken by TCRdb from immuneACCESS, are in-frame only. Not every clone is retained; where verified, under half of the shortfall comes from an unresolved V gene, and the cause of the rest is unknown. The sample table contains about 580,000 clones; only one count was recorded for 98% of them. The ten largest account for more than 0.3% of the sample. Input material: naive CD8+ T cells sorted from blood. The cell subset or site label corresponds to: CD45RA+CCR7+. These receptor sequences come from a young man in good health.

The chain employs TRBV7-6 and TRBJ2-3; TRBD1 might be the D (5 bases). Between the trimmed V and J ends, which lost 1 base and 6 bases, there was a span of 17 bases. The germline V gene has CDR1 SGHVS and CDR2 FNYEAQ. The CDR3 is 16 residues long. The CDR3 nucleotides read TGTGCCAGCAGCTTAGGGTTAGGGGTCCATGCCGATACGCAGTATTTT. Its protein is CASSLGLGVHADTQYF.

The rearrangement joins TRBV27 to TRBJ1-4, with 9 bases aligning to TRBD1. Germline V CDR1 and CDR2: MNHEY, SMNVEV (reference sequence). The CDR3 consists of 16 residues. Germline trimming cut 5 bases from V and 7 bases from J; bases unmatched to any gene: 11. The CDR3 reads CASSTADRGGSEKLFF. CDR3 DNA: TGTGCCAGCAGTACAGCGGACAGGGGAGGTAGTGAAAAACTGTTTTTT.

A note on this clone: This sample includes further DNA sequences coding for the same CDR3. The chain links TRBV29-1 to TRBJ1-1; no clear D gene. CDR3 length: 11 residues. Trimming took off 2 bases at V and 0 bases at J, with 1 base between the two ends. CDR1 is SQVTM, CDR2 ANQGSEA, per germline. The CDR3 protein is CSVELNTEAFF. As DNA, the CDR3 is TGCAGCGTTGAACTGAACACTGAAGCTTTCTTT.

The CDR3 here is CASSVQSEQYF. The DNA of the CDR3 is TGTGCCAGCAGCGTACAGAGCGAGCAGTACTTC. The chain carries TRBV7-8 and TRBJ2-7; no reliable D call. Germline V CDR1 and CDR2: SGHVS, FQNEAQ. Trimming cost V 5 bases and J 6 bases, with 8 bases left between them. The CDR3 runs 11 residues.

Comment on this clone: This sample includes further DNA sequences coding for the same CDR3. The CDR3 sequence is CASSVAENEQFF. The CDR3 region has the DNA TGTGCCAGCAGCGTAGCAGAAAATGAGCAGTTCTTC. The rearrangement uses TRBV9 and TRBJ2-1; D is ambiguous. Between the trimmed V and J ends, which lost 0 bases and 7 bases, there was a span of 5 bases. The CDR3 has 12 residues. Germline lookup yields CDR1 SGDLS and CDR2 YYNGEE.

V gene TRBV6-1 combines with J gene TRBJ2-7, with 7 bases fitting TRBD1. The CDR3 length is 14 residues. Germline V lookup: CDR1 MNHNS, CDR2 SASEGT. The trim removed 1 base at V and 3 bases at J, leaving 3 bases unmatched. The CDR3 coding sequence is TGTGCCAGCAGTGAAGTCTCAGGGGGCTACGAGCAGTACTTC. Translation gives CASSEVSGGYEQYF.

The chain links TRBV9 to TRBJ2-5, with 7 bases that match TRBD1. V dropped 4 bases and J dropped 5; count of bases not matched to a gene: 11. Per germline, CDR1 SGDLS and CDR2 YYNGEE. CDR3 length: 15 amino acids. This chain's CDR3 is CASSPQGDLGETQYF. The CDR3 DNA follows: TGTGCCAGCAGCCCCCAGGGGGACCTAGGGGAGACCCAGTACTTC.

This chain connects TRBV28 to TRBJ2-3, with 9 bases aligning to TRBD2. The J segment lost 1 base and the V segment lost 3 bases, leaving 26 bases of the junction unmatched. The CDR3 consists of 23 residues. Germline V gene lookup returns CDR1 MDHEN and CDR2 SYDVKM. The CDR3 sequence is CASSLAMSVVSGGRLKRTDTQYF. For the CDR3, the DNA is TGTGCCAGCAGTTTGGCCATGTCTGTGGTTAGCGGGGGAAGACTAAAACGCACAGATACGCAGTATTTT.

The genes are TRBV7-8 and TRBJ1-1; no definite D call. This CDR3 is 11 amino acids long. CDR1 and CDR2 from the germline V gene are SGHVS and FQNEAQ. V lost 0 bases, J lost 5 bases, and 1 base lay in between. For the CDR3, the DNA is TGTGCCAGCAGCTTAGCGACTGAAGCTTTCTTT. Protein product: CASSLATEAFF.

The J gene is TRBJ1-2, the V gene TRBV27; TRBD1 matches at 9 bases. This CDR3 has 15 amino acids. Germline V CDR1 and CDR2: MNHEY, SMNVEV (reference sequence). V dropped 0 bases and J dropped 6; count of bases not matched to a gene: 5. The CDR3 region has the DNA TGTGCCAGCAGTTTATCATGGGACAGGGTAGATGGCTACACCTTC. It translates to CASSLSWDRVDGYTF.

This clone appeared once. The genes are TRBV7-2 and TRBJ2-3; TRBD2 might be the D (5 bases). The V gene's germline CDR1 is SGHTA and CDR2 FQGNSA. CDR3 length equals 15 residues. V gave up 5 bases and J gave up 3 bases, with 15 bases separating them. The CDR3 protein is CASSPSFEETDTQYF. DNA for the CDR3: TGTGCCAGCAGCCCTAGCTTCGAGGAAACAGATACGCAGTATTTT.

The CDR3 nucleotides are TGTGCCAGCAGCTGGGACAGCGGGGGACATGGCTACACCTTC. Amino acids: CASSWDSGGHGYTF. The chain joins TRBV7-9 to TRBJ1-2, with 7 bases that match TRBD1. CDR3 size: 14 residues. Trimming cost V 4 bases and J 6 bases; bases outside gene matches: 8. Per germline, CDR1 SEHNR and CDR2 FQNEAQ (reference sequence).

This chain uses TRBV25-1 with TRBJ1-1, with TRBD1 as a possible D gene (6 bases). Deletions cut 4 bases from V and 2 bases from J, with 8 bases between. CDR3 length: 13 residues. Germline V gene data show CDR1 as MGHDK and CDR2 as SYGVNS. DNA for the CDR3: TGTGCCAGCAGTGCCGGGGGCAACACTGAAGCTTTCTTT. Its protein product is CASSAGGNTEAFF.

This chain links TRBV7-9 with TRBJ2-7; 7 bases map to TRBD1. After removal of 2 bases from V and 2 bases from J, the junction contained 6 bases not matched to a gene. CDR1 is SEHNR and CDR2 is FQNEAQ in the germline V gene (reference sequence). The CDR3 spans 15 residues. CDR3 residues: CASSLTTGRPYEQYF. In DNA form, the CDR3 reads TGTGCCAGCAGCTTAACGACAGGGAGACCCTACGAGCAGTACTTC.

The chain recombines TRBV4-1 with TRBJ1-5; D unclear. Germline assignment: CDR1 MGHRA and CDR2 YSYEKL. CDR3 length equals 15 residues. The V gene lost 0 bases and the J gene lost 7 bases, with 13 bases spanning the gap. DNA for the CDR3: TGCGCCAGCAGCCAAGACACACCGGCCAAGCAGCCCCAGCATTTT. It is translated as CASSQDTPAKQPQHF.

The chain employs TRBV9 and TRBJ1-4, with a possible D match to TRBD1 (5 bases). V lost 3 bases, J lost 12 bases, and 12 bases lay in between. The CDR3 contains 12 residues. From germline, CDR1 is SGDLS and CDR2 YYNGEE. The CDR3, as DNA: TGTGCCAGCAGCGAAAATCAGGGAGAACTGTTTTTT. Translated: CASSENQGELFF.

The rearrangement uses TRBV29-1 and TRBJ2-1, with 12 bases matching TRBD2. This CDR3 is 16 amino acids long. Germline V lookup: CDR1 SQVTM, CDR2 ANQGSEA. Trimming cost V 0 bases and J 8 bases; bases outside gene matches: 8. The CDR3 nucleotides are TGCAGCGTTGAAGATCGCGGACTAGCGGGACTCTATGAGCAGTTCTTC. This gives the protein CSVEDRGLAGLYEQFF.

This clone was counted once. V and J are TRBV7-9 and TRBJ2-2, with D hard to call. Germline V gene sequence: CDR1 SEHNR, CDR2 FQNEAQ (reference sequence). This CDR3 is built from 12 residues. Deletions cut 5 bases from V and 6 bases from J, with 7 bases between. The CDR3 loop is CASSGQSGELFF. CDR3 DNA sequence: TGTGCCAGCAGCGGGCAGTCCGGGGAGCTGTTTTTT.

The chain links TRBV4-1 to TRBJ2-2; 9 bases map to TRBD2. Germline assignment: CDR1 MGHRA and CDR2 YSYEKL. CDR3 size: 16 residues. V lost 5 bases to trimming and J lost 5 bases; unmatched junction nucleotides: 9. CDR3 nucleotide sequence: TGCGCCAGCAGCGATTCTCTAGCGGGGAGTACCGGGGAGCTGTTTTTT. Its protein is CASSDSLAGSTGELFF.

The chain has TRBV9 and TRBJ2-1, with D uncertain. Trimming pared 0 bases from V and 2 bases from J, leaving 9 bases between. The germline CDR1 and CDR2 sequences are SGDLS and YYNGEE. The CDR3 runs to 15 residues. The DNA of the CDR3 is TGTGCCAGCAGCGTAGGGTTCGGAGCCTACAATGAGCAGTTCTTC. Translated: CASSVGFGAYNEQFF.

CDR3 sequence (DNA): TGTGCCAGCAGCGTTTACGGCGGGAGTGGGGAGACCCAGTACTTC. This translates into CASSVYGGSGETQYF. The genes are TRBV9 and TRBJ2-5, with 7 bases identical to TRBD2. Germline-derived CDR1 and CDR2 are SGDLS and YYNGEE. The CDR3 is 15 residues long. V shed 2 bases and J 5 bases; nucleotides not matched to a gene: 9.

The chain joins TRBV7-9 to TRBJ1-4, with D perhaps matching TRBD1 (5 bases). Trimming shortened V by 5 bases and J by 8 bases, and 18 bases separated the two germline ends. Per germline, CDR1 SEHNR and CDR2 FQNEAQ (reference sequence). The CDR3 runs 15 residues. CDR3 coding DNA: TGTGCCAGCAGCCCCCCCCTGACGGGGCAGGAAAAACTGTTTTTT. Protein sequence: CASSPPLTGQEKLFF.

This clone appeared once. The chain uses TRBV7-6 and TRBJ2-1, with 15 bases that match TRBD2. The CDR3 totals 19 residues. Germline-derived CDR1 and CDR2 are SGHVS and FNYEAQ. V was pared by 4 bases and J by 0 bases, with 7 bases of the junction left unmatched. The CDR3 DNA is TGTGCCAGCAGCTGGTCCTCGGGACTAGCGGGAGGCTCCTACAATGAGCAGTTCTTC. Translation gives CASSWSSGLAGGSYNEQFF.